The sample holds one count of the clone carrying this T cell receptor (beta chain). Its antigen is as yet unknown. This specimen belongs to a study of response to subunit inactivated influenza vaccine. The study, taken as a whole, reports: Authors suggested each seasonal flu vaccination may recruit only limited numbers of new T cells.

TCRdb itself ran the RT-PCR reads through MiXCR, one entry per CDR3 protein. The sample has fewer than 650,000 distinct CDR3 sequences, 10% to 15% seen once. With 1 base removed from V and 2 bases from J, the gap between germline ends came to 19 bases. CDR1 and CDR2 (germline): SGHVS, FQNEAQ. The CDR3 loop spans 18 amino acids. This sequence originates from a man aged 45-65 years who received an inactivated influenza vaccine. The chain links TRBV7-8 to TRBJ2-3; D not certain. This specimen was PBMCs from blood, taken around seven weeks after vaccination. The CDR3 loop is CASSLVAQPTISTDTQYF. The CDR3, as DNA: TGTGCCAGCAGCTTAGTCGCACAGCCAACTATTTCCACAGATACGCAGTATTTT.